This T cell receptor beta chain was captured in a study of CDR3 diversity in severe acne. One entry per CDR3 protein results from TCRdb running MiXCR on the PCR reads. The sample records 100,000 or so distinct CDR3 sequences, more than 45% being singletons. There are 13 residues in the CDR3. The V segment lost 6 bases and the J segment 3 bases; nucleotides outside the gene matches: 5. Per the germline V gene, CDR1 is SGHTA and CDR2 is FQGNSA. The TCR sequence derives from a male donor with acne. V and J are TRBV7-2 and TRBJ2-7; 7 bases map to TRBD1. The specimen sequenced was blood. In DNA form, the CDR3 reads TGTGCCAGCAGTGGTACAGGGGACTACGAGCAGTACTTC. Its protein product is CASSGTGDYEQYF.